The rows below give T cell receptor beta chains drawn from one sample of a study of identical twins. TCRdb redid the calling of the 5' RACE reads with MiXCR, one entry per CDR3 protein. The data contain roughly 240,000 distinct CDR3 sequences, approximately 7% of them seen just once; the ten biggest clones take up approximately 3.6%. This same sample was also part of a study on yellow fever vaccine responses in identical twins.

Sequencing was carried out using memory (CD45RO+) T cells sorted from blood. These receptors were obtained from a woman aged 18-29 years in good health. Each CDR3 is given with its conserved first and last residue. Each record gives: J gene, clone size, V gene, D gene, CDR3 DNA, CDR3 protein. The D gene is left open where the match is weak. Some rows have no size entry. The others give once, few or many, or a class for an expanded clone.

j_gene: TRBJ2-5; abundance: few; v_gene: TRBV13; d_gene: TRBD1; CDR3nt: TGTGCCAGCAGCTTAGGCTGGAGACAGGGGTTCCAAGAGACCCAGTACTTC; CDR3aa: CASSLGWRQGFQETQYF
j_gene: TRBJ1-1; abundance: many; v_gene: TRBV4-1; d_gene: TRBD1; CDR3nt: TGCGCCAGCAGCAACCGGGACAGGGGCACTGAAGCTTTCTTT; CDR3aa: CASSNRDRGTEAFF
j_gene: TRBJ2-3; abundance: few; v_gene: TRBV9; d_gene: TRBD2; CDR3nt: TGTGCCAGCAGCGCCGGGAGGGCGGTGGTTAGCACAGATACGCAGTATTTT; CDR3aa: CASSAGRAVVSTDTQYF
j_gene: TRBJ2-1; abundance: many; v_gene: TRBV7-2; d_gene: .; CDR3nt: TGTGCCAGCAGTACTGCGGGTTTCAATGAGCAGTTCTTC; CDR3aa: CASSTAGFNEQFF
j_gene: TRBJ1-4; abundance: many; v_gene: TRBV20-1; d_gene: TRBD1; CDR3nt: TGCAGTGCCCAGGGGGGTAATGAAAAACTGTTTTTT; CDR3aa: CSAQGGNEKLFF
j_gene: TRBJ1-1; abundance: few; v_gene: TRBV20-1; d_gene: TRBD1; CDR3nt: TGCTGTGCTAGAGCTCGGGACAGCACTCGCGAGAACACTGAAGCTTTCTTT; CDR3aa: CCARARDSTRENTEAFF
j_gene: TRBJ2-3; abundance: many; v_gene: TRBV12-3/TRBV12-4; d_gene: .; CDR3nt: TGTGCCAGCAGAACCACAGATACGCAGTATTTT; CDR3aa: CASRTTDTQYF
j_gene: TRBJ2-3; abundance: many; v_gene: TRBV10-3; d_gene: TRBD1; CDR3nt: TGTGCCATCAGTGAGATCCGGACAGGGTGGGATACGCAGTATTTT; CDR3aa: CAISEIRTGWDTQYF
j_gene: TRBJ2-3; abundance: few; v_gene: TRBV3-1; d_gene: TRBD1; CDR3nt: TGTGCCAGCAGCCAAGGAGGGGACAGGGGGCTTGATACGCAGTATTTT; CDR3aa: CASSQGGDRGLDTQYF
j_gene: TRBJ1-1; abundance: many; v_gene: TRBV11-2; d_gene: .; CDR3nt: TGTGCCAGCAGCTCTATCCTACTCAGGGCTGAAGCTTTCTTT; CDR3aa: CASSSILLRAEAFF
j_gene: TRBJ1-1; abundance: few; v_gene: TRBV6-5; d_gene: .; CDR3nt: TGTGCCAGCAGTTACTCATCGAAGGGGAACACTGAAGCTTTCTTT; CDR3aa: CASSYSSKGNTEAFF
j_gene: TRBJ2-3; abundance: .; v_gene: TRBV12-3/TRBV12-4; d_gene: .; CDR3nt: TGTGCCAGCAGCGCCAGACAGAGCCGGGCAGATACGCAGTATTTT; CDR3aa: CASSARQSRADTQYF
j_gene: TRBJ2-1; abundance: few; v_gene: TRBV5-1; d_gene: .; CDR3nt: TGCGCCAGCAGCTTGGGGGTGGGGGGCTACAATGAGCAGTTCTTC; CDR3aa: CASSLGVGGYNEQFF
j_gene: TRBJ2-3; abundance: many; v_gene: TRBV24-1; d_gene: .; CDR3nt: TGTGCCACCAGTACCCGAGATACGCAGTATTTT; CDR3aa: CATSTRDTQYF
j_gene: TRBJ1-2; abundance: few; v_gene: TRBV5-6; d_gene: .; CDR3nt: TGTGCCAGCAGCTTGCGGGGGCCCGGGGGTGGCTACACCTTC; CDR3aa: CASSLRGPGGGYTF
j_gene: TRBJ1-2; abundance: .; v_gene: TRBV10-2; d_gene: .; CDR3nt: TGCGCCAGCAGTCAGGCGTCGGGCTATGGCTACACCTTC; CDR3aa: CASSQASGYGYTF
j_gene: TRBJ2-5; abundance: few; v_gene: TRBV20-1; d_gene: .; CDR3nt: TGCAGTGCTAGAGATGGCAGGGCTGAGACCCAGTACTTC; CDR3aa: CSARDGRAETQYF
j_gene: TRBJ2-3; abundance: few; v_gene: TRBV7-7; d_gene: .; CDR3nt: TGTGCCAGCAGCCTAACGACAGGTTCTCCGTCAGATACGCAGTATTTT; CDR3aa: CASSLTTGSPSDTQYF
j_gene: TRBJ2-3; abundance: few; v_gene: TRBV28; d_gene: TRBD1; CDR3nt: TGTGCCAGCAGTTCCACCACAGGGGTCCTTAGGTATTTT; CDR3aa: CASSSTTGVLRYF